The 13 T cell receptor beta chains in this list originate from one sample, sequenced in a study of cytomegalovirus exposure and HLA in healthy donors. It was with 60 Vbeta and 13 Jbeta primers that the PCR ran. Profiled with immunoSEQ multiplex PCR; TCRdb holds only in-frame clones, not every one. The sample shows around 94,000 clones, 50% to 75% of them seen only once. Sequencing input: PBMCs. These receptors all come from a man aged 25 to 40 in good health and CMV-seronegative.

The J gene is TRBJ1-6, the V gene TRBV15, with unresolved D. CDR3 size: 12 residues. The V end was cut by 4 bases, the J end by 7 bases, with 5 bases between. Germline assignment: CDR1 LNHNV and CDR2 YYDKDF (reference sequence). The CDR3 sequence is CATSIQNSPLHF. CDR3 bases: TGTGCCACCAGCATCCAGAATTCACCCCTCCACTTT.

The chain links TRBV11-2 to TRBJ1-1; possibly TRBD1 for D (5 bases). This CDR3 spans 17 amino acids. The V gene's germline CDR1 is SGHAT and CDR2 FQNNGV. Trimming shortened V by 0 bases and J by 2 bases, and 16 bases separated the two germline ends. CDR3 amino acids: CASSLDRQGTFNTEAFF. The DNA of the CDR3 is TGTGCCAGCAGCTTAGATCGGCAGGGCACCTTCAACACTGAAGCTTTCTTT.

This sequence joins TRBV5-6 and TRBJ1-5; possibly TRBD1 for D (5 bases). V was clipped by 0 bases and J by 5 bases, with 9 bases between them. The CDR3 has 14 residues. The germline V gene has CDR1 SGHDT and CDR2 YYEEEE. The CDR3 nucleotides are TGTGCCAGCAGCTTGGGAAGGGGTTATCAGCCCCAGCATTTT. Its protein product is CASSLGRGYQPQHF.

This chain connects TRBV29-1 to TRBJ2-7; D perhaps matches TRBD2 (5 bases). CDR1 is SQVTM and CDR2 is ANQGSEA in the germline V gene. The CDR3 runs 12 residues. V lost 1 base to trimming and J lost 7 bases, with 11 bases between them. The CDR3 region is CSVEGAGDEQYF. Here the CDR3 DNA reads TGCAGCGTTGAAGGGGCCGGGGATGAGCAGTACTTC.

On this clone: An end of the junction does not agree with germline; a read error may underlie this. The rearrangement joins TRBV19 to TRBJ2-1; tentative D call: TRBD1 (6 bases). CDR1 is LNHDA and CDR2 is SQIVND in the germline V gene (reference sequence). The CDR3 has 13 residues. The CDR3 DNA is TGTGCCAATAGTATTAGGACAGAAGGTGAGCAGTTCTTC. Translating gives CANSIRTEGEQFF.

About this clone itself: Other DNA variants within this sample encode the same CDR3. This rearrangement joins TRBV25-1 to TRBJ2-2, with a possible D match to TRBD1 (6 bases). The CDR3 consists of 16 residues. Looked up from germline, CDR1 is MGHDK and CDR2 is SYGVNS. The V end was cut by 5 bases, the J end by 0 bases, with 13 bases between. The CDR3 region has the DNA TGTGCCAGCAGTTCCTCAGGGGAGCCGAACACCGGGGAGCTGTTTTTT. Encoded protein: CASSSSGEPNTGELFF.

V usage is TRBV27 and J usage is TRBJ1-2; 8 bases are a match to TRBD1. The CDR3 runs to 15 residues. Germline values: CDR1 MNHEY, CDR2 SMNVEV (reference sequence). V gave up 4 bases and J gave up 8 bases; unmatched junction bases: 12. The CDR3 reads CASSYDRGRGRGYTF. Written as DNA, the CDR3 is TGTGCCAGCAGTTACGACAGGGGTCGAGGTCGGGGCTACACCTTC.

The chain recombines TRBV6-1 with TRBJ1-1, with TRBD1 identical over 9 bases. In germline, CDR1 is MNHNS, CDR2 SASEGT. The CDR3 is 15 residues long. Losses at the gene ends were 10 bases for V and 0 bases for J; bases not matched to a gene: 9. The CDR3 is CATNPGQGLNTEAFF. The DNA of the CDR3 is TGTGCCACCAACCCGGGACAGGGACTGAACACTGAAGCTTTCTTT.

This sequence joins TRBV6-4 and TRBJ1-2, with D hard to call. V lost 3 bases, J lost 0 bases, and 14 bases lay in between. CDR1 is MRHNA, CDR2 SNTAGT, per germline. This CDR3 comprises 16 residues. The DNA of the CDR3 is TGTGCCAGCAGTGAAACAGCCGACGGTACTAACTATGGCTACACCTTC. Translating gives CASSETADGTNYGYTF.

The J gene is TRBJ1-5, the V gene TRBV18; 9 positions match TRBD1. This CDR3 has 14 amino acids. CDR1 is KGHSH, CDR2 LQKENI, per germline. J lost 14 bases, V lost 3 bases, and 11 bases had no gene match. For the CDR3, the DNA is TGTGCCAGCTCACCGACTCCTACAGGGGGCTTTGAGCATTTT. Translated: CASSPTPTGGFEHF.

With respect to this clone: At one end the junction does not follow the germline gene, possibly because of a read error. The genes are TRBV7-7 and TRBJ2-2; 9 bases match TRBD1. The CDR3 contains 15 residues. From germline, CDR1 is SSHAT and CDR2 FNYEAQ (reference sequence). The CDR3 nucleotides read TGTGCTAGCACCTTAACAGGGGGCGAAAACGGGGAGCTGTTTTTT. Its protein product is CASTLTGGENGELFF.

This rearrangement joins TRBV29-1 to TRBJ1-3; 7 bases fit TRBD1. The CDR3 is 13 amino acids. Trimming cost V 4 bases and J 4 bases; bases outside gene matches: 4. The germline CDR1 and CDR2 sequences are SQVTM and ANQGSEA. The CDR3 sequence is CSVGTGGGNTIYF. In DNA, the CDR3 is TGCAGCGTTGGGACAGGCGGGGGAAACACCATATATTTT.

The chain employs TRBV7-9 and TRBJ1-2; TRBD1 agrees at 9 bases. J lost 2 bases, V lost 2 bases, and 6 bases had no gene match. Germline CDR1 reads SEHNR; CDR2 reads FQNEAQ (reference sequence). The CDR3 is 16 amino acids. The CDR3 nucleotides are TGTGCCAGCAGCTTACCTCGACAGGGGGTAAACTATGGCTACACCTTC. Its translation is CASSLPRQGVNYGYTF. The entire variable domain, with the rest obtained from reference TRBV7-9 and TRBJ1-2, is as follows: DTGVSQNPRHKITKRGQNVTFRCDPISEHNRLYWYRQTLGQGPEFLTYFQNEAQLEKSRLLSDRFSAERPKGSFSTLEIQRTEQGDSAMYLCASSLPRQGVNYGYTFGSGTRLTVV.